This TCR beta chain was sequenced during a study of T cell responses to AZD1222 COVID-19 vaccine. Study outcomes and limitations: Sampling that yielded the repertoires occurred only after the peak T cell response.

In the case of this clone: Its cognate antigen is unknown.

Data came from immunoSEQ multiplex PCR; TCRdb stores just in-frame clones and leaves some out. This table holds about 160,000 clones, 91% found once. The CDR3 contains 10 residues. Trimming pared 0 bases from V and 18 bases from J, leaving 9 bases between. Germline V CDR1 and CDR2: DFQATT, SNEGSKA (reference sequence). Sample: peripheral blood, taken on day 0 of AZD1222 vaccination. The TCR was taken from an adult in good health. V gene TRBV20-1 combines with J gene TRBJ1-6; no clear D. The CDR3 region is CSARDPEPHF. The DNA of the CDR3 is TGCAGTGCTAGAGATCCGGAGCCCCACTTT.